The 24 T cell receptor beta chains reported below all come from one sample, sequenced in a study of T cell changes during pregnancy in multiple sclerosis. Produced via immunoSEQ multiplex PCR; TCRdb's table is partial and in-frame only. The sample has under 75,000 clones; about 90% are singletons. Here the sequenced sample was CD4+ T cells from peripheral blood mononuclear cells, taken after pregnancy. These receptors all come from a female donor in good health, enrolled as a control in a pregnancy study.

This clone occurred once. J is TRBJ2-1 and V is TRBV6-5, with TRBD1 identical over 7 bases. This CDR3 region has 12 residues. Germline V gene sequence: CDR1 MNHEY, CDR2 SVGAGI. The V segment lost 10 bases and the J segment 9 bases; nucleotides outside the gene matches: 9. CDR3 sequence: CATGDRGSEQFF. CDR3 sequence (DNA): TGTGCCACCGGGGACAGAGGTAGTGAGCAGTTCTTC.

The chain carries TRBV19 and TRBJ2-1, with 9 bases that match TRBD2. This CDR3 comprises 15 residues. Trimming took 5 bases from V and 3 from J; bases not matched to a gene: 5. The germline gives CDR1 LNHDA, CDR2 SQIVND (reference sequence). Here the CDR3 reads CASSPLAGIYNEQFF. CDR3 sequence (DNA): TGTGCCAGTAGTCCTCTAGCGGGGATCTACAATGAGCAGTTCTTC.

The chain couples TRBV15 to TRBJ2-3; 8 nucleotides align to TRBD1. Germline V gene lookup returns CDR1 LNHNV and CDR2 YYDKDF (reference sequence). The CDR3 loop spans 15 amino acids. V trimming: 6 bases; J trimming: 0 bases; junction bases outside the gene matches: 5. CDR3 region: CATSLDRASTDTQYF. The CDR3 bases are TGTGCCACCAGTTTGGACAGGGCTAGCACAGATACGCAGTATTTT.

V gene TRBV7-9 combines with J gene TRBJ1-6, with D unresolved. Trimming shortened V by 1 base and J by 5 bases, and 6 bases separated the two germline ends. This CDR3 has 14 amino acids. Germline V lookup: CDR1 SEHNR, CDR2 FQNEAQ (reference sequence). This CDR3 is CASSLDGNNSPLHF. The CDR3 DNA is TGTGCCAGCAGCTTAGACGGGAATAATTCACCCCTCCACTTT.

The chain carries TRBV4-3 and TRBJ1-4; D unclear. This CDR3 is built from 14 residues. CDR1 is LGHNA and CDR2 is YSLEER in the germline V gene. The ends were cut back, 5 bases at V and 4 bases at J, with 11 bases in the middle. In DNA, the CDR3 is TGCGCCAGCAGCTACACGACAAGTAATGAAAAACTGTTTTTT. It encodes CASSYTTSNEKLFF.

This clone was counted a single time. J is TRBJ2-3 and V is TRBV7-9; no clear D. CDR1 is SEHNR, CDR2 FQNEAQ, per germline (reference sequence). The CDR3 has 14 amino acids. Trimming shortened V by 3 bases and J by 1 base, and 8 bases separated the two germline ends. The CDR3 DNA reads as TGTGCCAGCAGCTTCCGGCAGGGCACAGATACGCAGTATTTT. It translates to CASSFRQGTDTQYF.

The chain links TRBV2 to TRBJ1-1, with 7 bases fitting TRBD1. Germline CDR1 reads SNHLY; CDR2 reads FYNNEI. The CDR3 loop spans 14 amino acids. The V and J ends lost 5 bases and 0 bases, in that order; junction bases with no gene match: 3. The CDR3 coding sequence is TGTGCCAGCAGTTTGGGACAGTTGAACACTGAAGCTTTCTTT. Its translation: CASSLGQLNTEAFF.

The CDR3, as DNA: TGTGCCAGCAGCTCTGGCAGAATGAACACTGAAGCTTTCTTT. Protein product: CASSSGRMNTEAFF. The rearrangement uses TRBV5-4 and TRBJ1-1; no reliable D call. This CDR3 has 14 residues. The germline gives CDR1 SGHNT, CDR2 YYREEE (reference sequence). The germline V and J ends were trimmed by 3 bases and 0 bases, with 9 bases remaining between them.

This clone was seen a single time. The DNA of the CDR3 is TGTGCCTGGAGTGTAACAGGCACCCAAGAGACCCAGTACTTC. Its protein is CAWSVTGTQETQYF. The chain has TRBV30 and TRBJ2-5; weak D call: TRBD1 (5 bases). The CDR3 spans 14 residues. The germline V gene encodes CDR1 GTSNPN and CDR2 SVGIG (reference sequence). Trimming cost V 0 bases and J 1 base, with 9 bases left between them.

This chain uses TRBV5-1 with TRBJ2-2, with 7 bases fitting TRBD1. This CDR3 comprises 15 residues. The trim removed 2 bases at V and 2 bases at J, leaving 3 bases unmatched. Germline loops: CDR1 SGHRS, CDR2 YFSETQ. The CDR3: CASSFNRGNTGELFF. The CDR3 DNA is TGCGCCAGCAGCTTCAACAGGGGAAACACCGGGGAGCTGTTTTTT.

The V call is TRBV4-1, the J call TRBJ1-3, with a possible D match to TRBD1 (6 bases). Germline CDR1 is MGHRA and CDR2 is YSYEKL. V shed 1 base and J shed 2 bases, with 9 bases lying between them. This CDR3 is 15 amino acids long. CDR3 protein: CASSQGQGTGNTIYF. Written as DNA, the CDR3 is TGCGCCAGCAGCCAAGGGCAGGGGACTGGAAACACCATATATTTT.

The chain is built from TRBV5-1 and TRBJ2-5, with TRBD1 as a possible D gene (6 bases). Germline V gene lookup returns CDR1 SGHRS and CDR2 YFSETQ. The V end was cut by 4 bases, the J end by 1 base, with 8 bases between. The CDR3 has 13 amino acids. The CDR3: CASSGQIQETQYF. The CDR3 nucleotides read TGCGCCAGCAGCGGACAGATCCAAGAGACCCAGTACTTC. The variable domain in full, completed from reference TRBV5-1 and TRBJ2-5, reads KAGVTQTPRYLIKTRGQQVTLSCSPISGHRSVSWYQQTPGQGLQFLFEYFSETQRNKGNFPGRFSGRQFSNSRSEMNVSTLELGDSALYLCASSGQIQETQYFGPGTRLLVL.

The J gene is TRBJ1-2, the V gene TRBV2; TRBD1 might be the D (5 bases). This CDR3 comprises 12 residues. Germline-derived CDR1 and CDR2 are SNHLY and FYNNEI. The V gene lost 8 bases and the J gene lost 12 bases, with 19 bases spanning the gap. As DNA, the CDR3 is TGTGCCAGCCGATGGTCAGGGTTATCCCACACCTTC. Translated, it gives CASRWSGLSHTF.

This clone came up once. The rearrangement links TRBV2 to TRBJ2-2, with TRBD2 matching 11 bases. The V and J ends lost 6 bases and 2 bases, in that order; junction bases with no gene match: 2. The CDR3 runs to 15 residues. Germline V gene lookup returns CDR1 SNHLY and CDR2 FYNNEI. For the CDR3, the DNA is TGTGCCAGCAGCCGACTAGCGGGAAACACCGGGGAGCTGTTTTTT. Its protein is CASSRLAGNTGELFF.

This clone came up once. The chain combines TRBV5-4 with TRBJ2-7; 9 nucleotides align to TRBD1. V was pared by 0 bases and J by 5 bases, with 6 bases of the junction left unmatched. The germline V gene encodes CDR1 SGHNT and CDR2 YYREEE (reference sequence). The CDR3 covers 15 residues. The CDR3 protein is CASSLALGQGNEQYF. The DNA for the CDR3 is TGTGCCAGCAGCTTGGCCTTGGGACAGGGAAACGAGCAGTACTTC.

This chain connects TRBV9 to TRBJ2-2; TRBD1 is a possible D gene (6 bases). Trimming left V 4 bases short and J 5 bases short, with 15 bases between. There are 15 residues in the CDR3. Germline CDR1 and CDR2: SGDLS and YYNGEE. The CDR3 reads CASSLTGHRTGELFF. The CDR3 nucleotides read TGTGCCAGCAGCTTGACGGGACACCGGACCGGGGAGCTGTTTTTT.

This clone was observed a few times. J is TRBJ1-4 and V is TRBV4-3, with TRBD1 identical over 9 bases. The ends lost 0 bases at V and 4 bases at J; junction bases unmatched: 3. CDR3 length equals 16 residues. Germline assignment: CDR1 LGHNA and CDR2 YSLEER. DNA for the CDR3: TGCGCCAGCAGCCAAGATGGGGGACAGGGTAATGAAAAACTGTTTTTT. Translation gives CASSQDGGQGNEKLFF.

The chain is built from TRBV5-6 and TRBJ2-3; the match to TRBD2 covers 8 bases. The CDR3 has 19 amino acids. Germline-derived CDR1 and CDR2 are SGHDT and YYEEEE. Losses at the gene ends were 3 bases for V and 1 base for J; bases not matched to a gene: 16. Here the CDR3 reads CASSSILFAGGFGTDTQYF. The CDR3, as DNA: TGTGCCAGCAGCTCCATCTTATTCGCGGGGGGTTTCGGCACAGATACGCAGTATTTT.

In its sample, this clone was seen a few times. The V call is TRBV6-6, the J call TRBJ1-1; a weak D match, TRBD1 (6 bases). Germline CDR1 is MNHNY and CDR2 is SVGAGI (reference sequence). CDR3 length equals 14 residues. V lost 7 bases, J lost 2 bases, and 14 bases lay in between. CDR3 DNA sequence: TGTGCCAGCACCAGGGGATCTTCTAACACTGAAGCTTTCTTT. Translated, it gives CASTRGSSNTEAFF.

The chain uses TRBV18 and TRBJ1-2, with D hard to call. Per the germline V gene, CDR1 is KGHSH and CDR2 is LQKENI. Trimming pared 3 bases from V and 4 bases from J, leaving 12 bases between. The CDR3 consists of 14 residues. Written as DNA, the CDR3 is TGTGCCAGCTCACCGCCCGGACTCGCCTATGGCTACACCTTC. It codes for CASSPPGLAYGYTF.

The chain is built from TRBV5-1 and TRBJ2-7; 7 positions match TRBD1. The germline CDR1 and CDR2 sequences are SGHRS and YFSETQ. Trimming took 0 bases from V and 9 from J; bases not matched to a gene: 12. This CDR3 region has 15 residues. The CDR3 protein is CASSLVPTGNGGQYF. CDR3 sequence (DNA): TGCGCCAGCAGCTTGGTCCCGACAGGGAACGGTGGGCAGTACTTC.

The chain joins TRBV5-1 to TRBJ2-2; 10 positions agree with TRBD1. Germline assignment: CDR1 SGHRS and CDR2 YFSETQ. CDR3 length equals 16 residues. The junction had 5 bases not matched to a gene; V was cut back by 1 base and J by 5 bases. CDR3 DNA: TGCGCCAGCAGCTTGAGACAGGGGGCGCGGACCGGGGAGCTGTTTTTT. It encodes CASSLRQGARTGELFF.

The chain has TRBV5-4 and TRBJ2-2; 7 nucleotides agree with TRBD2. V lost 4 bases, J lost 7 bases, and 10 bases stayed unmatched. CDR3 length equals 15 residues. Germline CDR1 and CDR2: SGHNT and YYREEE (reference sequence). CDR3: CASSRDYRSGGELFF. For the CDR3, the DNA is TGTGCCAGCAGCCGGGACTATCGTAGTGGCGGGGAGCTGTTTTTT.

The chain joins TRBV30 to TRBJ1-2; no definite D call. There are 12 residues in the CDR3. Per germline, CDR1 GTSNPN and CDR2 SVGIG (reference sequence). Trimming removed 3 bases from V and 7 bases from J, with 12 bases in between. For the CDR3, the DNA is TGTGCCTGGAGCCCTACTAGTGGTGGCTACACCTTC. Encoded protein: CAWSPTSGGYTF.